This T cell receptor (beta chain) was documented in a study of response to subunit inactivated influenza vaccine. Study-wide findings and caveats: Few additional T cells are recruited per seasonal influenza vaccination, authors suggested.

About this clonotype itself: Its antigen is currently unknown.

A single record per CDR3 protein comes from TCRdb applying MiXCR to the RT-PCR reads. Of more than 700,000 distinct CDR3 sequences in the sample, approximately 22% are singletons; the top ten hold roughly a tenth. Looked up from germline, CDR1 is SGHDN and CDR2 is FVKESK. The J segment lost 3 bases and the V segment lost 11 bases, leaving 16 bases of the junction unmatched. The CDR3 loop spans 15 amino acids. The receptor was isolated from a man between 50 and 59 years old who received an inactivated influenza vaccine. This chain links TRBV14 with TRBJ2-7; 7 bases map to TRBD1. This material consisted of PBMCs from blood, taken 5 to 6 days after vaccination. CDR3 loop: CARGGQGVIDYEQYF. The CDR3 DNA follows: TGTGCCCGCGGTGGGCAGGGGGTAATTGACTACGAGCAGTACTTC. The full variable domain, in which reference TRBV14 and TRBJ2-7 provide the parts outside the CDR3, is EAGVTQFPSHSVIEKGQTVTLRCDPISGHDNLYWYRRVMGKEIKFLLHFVKESKQDESGMPNNRFLAERTGGTYSTLKVQPAELEDSGVYFCARGGQGVIDYEQYFGPGTRLTVT.